One sample yielded the 14 T cell receptor beta chains listed below, sequenced in a study of blood T cell repertoires in COVID-19. Here immunoSEQ multiplex PCR was the method, and the copy in TCRdb shows in-frame clones only, minus some. The sample records 490,000 or so clones, approximately 91% being singletons. Sequenced input: PBMCs or T cells enriched from blood (not recorded which). The source of these receptors is a woman aged 55-69 years who had recovered from COVID-19.

V is TRBV3-1 (or the pseudogene TRBV3-2) and J is TRBJ1-3, with unresolved D. The CDR3 is 13 residues long. Germline loops: CDR1 LGHDT, CDR2 YNNKEL (reference sequence). Trimming pared 4 bases from V and 1 base from J, leaving 5 bases between. The CDR3 nucleotides are TGTGCCAGCAGCCCCCCGTCTGGAAACACCATATATTTT. Translation gives CASSPPSGNTIYF.

Only a few counts were recorded for this clone. The same CDR3 can be traced to other DNA sequences in this sample. V is TRBV19 and J is TRBJ1-5; TRBD1 matches at 10 bases. Looked up from germline, CDR1 is LNHDA and CDR2 is SQIVND (reference sequence). CDR3 length: 14 amino acids. V dropped 5 bases and J dropped 2; count of bases not matched to a gene: 0. The CDR3 nucleotides read TGTGCCAGTAGTGGGACAGGGGGCAATCAGCCCCAGCATTTT. This codes for CASSGTGGNQPQHF.

The chain recombines TRBV25-1 with TRBJ1-2, with unresolved D. Germline V lookup: CDR1 MGHDK, CDR2 SYGVNS. The V end lost 2 bases, the J end lost 8 bases, and 12 bases lay between the germline ends. The CDR3 is 13 residues long. CDR3 coding DNA: TGTGCCAGCAGTGAACTCTTCTCAGGCGGCTACACCTTC. Its translation is CASSELFSGGYTF.

The DNA for the CDR3 is TGCGCCAGCAGTGGGCCAAGCGGGGTAGCCAAAAACATTCAGTACTTC. Translating gives CASSGPSGVAKNIQYF. This chain joins TRBV10-2 and TRBJ2-4; 7 positions match TRBD2. The CDR3 runs to 16 residues. J was trimmed by 0 bases and V by 4 bases; bases with no gene match: 6. Germline loops: CDR1 WSHSY, CDR2 SAAADI.

The chain couples TRBV2 to TRBJ2-2, with TRBD2 matching 8 bases. There are 16 residues in the CDR3. CDR1 and CDR2 (germline): SNHLY, FYNNEI. The ends lost 7 bases at V and 4 bases at J; junction bases unmatched: 11. This chain's CDR3 is CASTLNSGRGTGELFF. As DNA, the CDR3 is TGTGCCAGCACCCTTAACTCCGGGAGGGGCACCGGGGAGCTGTTTTTT.

This chain uses TRBV25-1 with TRBJ1-2; 7 positions match TRBD1. This CDR3 has 17 amino acids. Germline assignment: CDR1 MGHDK and CDR2 SYGVNS. The trim removed 1 base at V and 3 bases at J, leaving 11 bases unmatched. CDR3 in amino acids: CASSESLPTGRDYGYTF. The CDR3 DNA reads TGTGCCAGCAGTGAATCCCTCCCGACAGGGAGAGACTATGGCTACACCTTC.

Regarding this clone: Other DNA sequences in the sample encode the same CDR3. This sequence joins TRBV7-2 and TRBJ1-2; no definite D call. Looked up from germline, CDR1 is SGHTA and CDR2 is FQGNSA. The CDR3 length is 13 residues. V gave up 1 base and J gave up 0 bases, with 3 bases separating them. CDR3 sequence: CASSLVSNYGYTF. DNA of the CDR3: TGTGCCAGCAGCTTAGTCTCTAACTATGGCTACACCTTC.

This clone turned up a few times. The chain uses TRBV6-5 and TRBJ2-7; D may be TRBD2 (6 bases). V shed 5 bases and J shed 1 base, with 12 bases lying between them. CDR3 length equals 14 residues. Germline lookup yields CDR1 MNHEY and CDR2 SVGAGI. The CDR3 bases are TGTGCCAGCAGTCTCGCCGGGAGATCCTACGAGCAGTACTTC. It is translated as CASSLAGRSYEQYF.

The rearrangement links TRBV3-1 (or the pseudogene TRBV3-2) to TRBJ1-3; D is unclear. Trimming took off 1 base at V and 6 bases at J, with 7 bases between the two ends. CDR3 length: 13 amino acids. Germline assignment: CDR1 LGHDT and CDR2 YNNKEL (reference sequence). This CDR3 is CASSQGRPNTIYF. CDR3 nucleotide sequence: TGTGCCAGCAGCCAAGGGCGGCCAAACACCATATATTTT.

This clone showed up just once. The rearrangement joins TRBV10-1 to TRBJ2-1, with D perhaps TRBD2 (5 bases). CDR1 is WNHNN and CDR2 is SYGVQD in the germline V gene (reference sequence). There are 12 residues in the CDR3. Trimming removed 5 bases at V and 7 bases at J, with 9 bases between. CDR3 protein: CASSLGRNEQFF. The CDR3 bases are TGCGCCAGCAGTCTAGGGAGAAATGAGCAGTTCTTC.

This clone came up a few times. The V and J genes are TRBV5-1 and TRBJ2-3; 9 bases fit TRBD2. The CDR3 totals 15 residues. V was clipped by 6 bases and J by 0 bases; unmatched bases: 5. Per germline, CDR1 SGHRS and CDR2 YFSETQ. In DNA form, the CDR3 reads TGCGCCAGCACTAGCGGGGTTCGTAGCACAGATACGCAGTATTTT. It specifies CASTSGVRSTDTQYF. Variable domain in full (rest from reference TRBV5-1 and TRBJ2-3): KAGVTQTPRYLIKTRGQQVTLSCSPISGHRSVSWYQQTPGQGLQFLFEYFSETQRNKGNFPGRFSGRQFSNSRSEMNVSTLELGDSALYLCASTSGVRSTDTQYFGPGTRLTVL.

This chain connects TRBV5-1 to TRBJ2-2; D is ambiguous. Per the germline V gene, CDR1 is SGHRS and CDR2 is YFSETQ. Deletions cut 0 bases from V and 4 bases from J, with 10 bases between. This CDR3 contains 15 residues. The CDR3 sequence is CASSLVSSATGELFF. CDR3 bases: TGCGCCAGCAGCTTGGTGAGCAGCGCCACCGGGGAGCTGTTTTTT.

The genes are TRBV4-1 and TRBJ1-4; perhaps TRBD1 as D (6 bases). Germline lookup yields CDR1 MGHRA and CDR2 YSYEKL. V lost 5 bases and J 1 base, leaving 11 bases between the germline ends. The CDR3 is 15 amino acids. The CDR3 DNA reads as TGCGCCAGCAGCTCCCAGGGGCAAACTAATGAAAAACTGTTTTTT. This codes for CASSSQGQTNEKLFF.

The chain carries TRBV5-1 and TRBJ2-5; 7 positions agree with TRBD1. The V segment lost 4 bases and the J segment 4 bases; nucleotides outside the gene matches: 4. Germline V CDR1 and CDR2: SGHRS, YFSETQ. The length of the CDR3 is 13 residues. CDR3 DNA sequence: TGCGCCAGCAGCGTAGGGACAGCAGAGACCCAGTACTTC. Its translation is CASSVGTAETQYF. Full variable domain (outside the CDR3, taken from reference TRBV5-1 and TRBJ2-5): KAGVTQTPRYLIKTRGQQVTLSCSPISGHRSVSWYQQTPGQGLQFLFEYFSETQRNKGNFPGRFSGRQFSNSRSEMNVSTLELGDSALYLCASSVGTAETQYFGPGTRLLVL.